The clone carrying this T cell receptor (beta chain) showed up many times. Its target is unknown. CDR1 MGHRA and CDR2 YSYEKL come from the germline V gene. V lost 2 bases to trimming and J lost 2 bases, with 7 bases between them. This CDR3 has 13 amino acids. TCRdb re-called the RT-PCR reads with MiXCR, one entry per CDR3 protein. The data hold 530,000 or so distinct CDR3 sequences, with about 12% observed a single time. This entry comes from a study of response to subunit inactivated influenza vaccine. Regarding the study as a whole: Authors proposed each seasonal influenza vaccination draws in few new T cells.

This receptor was taken from a man over 45 who received an inactivated influenza vaccine. The chain carries TRBV4-1 and TRBJ2-7; D uncertain. Sample: PBMCs from blood, taken on the day of vaccination. This CDR3 reads CASSQPQTYEQYF. CDR3 sequence (DNA): TGCGCCAGCAGCCAACCACAAACCTACGAGCAGTACTTC.